A single T cell receptor beta chain is shown here with its context. In the study's own analysis: Estimation of nucleated cell counts relied on the amplification of reference gene primers. The protocol was immunoSEQ multiplex PCR, while the TCRdb copy is restricted to in-frame clones and leaves out a portion. The V and J calls and the clone size are those of that table, but D and trimming were determined from the DNA. This sample has 200,000 to 250,000 clones; around 86% occur once, and the top ten carry over 7%. The sample originates from a study of blood T cell repertoires in COVID-19. Study in general: The United States, Italy and Spain provided the acute and convalescent COVID-19 samples. T cells, B-cell-depleted T cells, or PBMCs provided the cDNA or gDNA that served as material.

Germline V gives CDR1 LNHDA, CDR2 SQIVND (reference sequence). The V gene lost 5 bases and the J gene lost 0 bases, with 11 bases spanning the gap. The CDR3 sequence is 15 residues long. Enrolled during active infection, Seattle patients were then followed longitudinally. The V call is TRBV19, the J call TRBJ1-5; a possible D gene is TRBD1 (6 bases). The source material was peripheral blood. The clonotype originates from a woman of 80 years or more with COVID-19, enrolled during active disease. The CDR3 nucleotides are TGTGCCAGTAGTTCAAGGGGGTATAGCAATCAGCCCCAGCATTTT. Translating gives CASSSRGYSNQPQHF.